This TCR beta chain was recovered during a study of beta chain features in type 1 diabetes. Study-wide background: In all, around 100,000,000 sorted cells from all samples were analyzed.

Germline V lookup: CDR1 SGHAT, CDR2 FQNNGV. The CDR3 runs to 17 residues. The ends lost 5 bases at V and 1 base at J; junction bases unmatched: 7. As every portion of the isolated RNA was reverse transcribed, the sequencing read expressed TCRB transcripts. The average output of naive, central memory and regulatory T cell samples was about 3.3 million reads. Sequenced by immunoSEQ multiplex PCR; TCRdb stores in-frame clones only, minus some. The sample carries 810,000 or so clones, about a sixth recorded once. The clonotype originates from a woman aged 18-29 years in good health. Sequences were obtained from naive CD4+ T cells from blood. The chain recombines TRBV11-2 with TRBJ2-3, with TRBD1 matching over 12 bases. The CDR3 DNA reads as TGTGCCAGCAGCCCGGGACAGGGGGCATTAGGCACAGATACGCAGTATTTT. The encoded protein is CASSPGQGALGTDTQYF.